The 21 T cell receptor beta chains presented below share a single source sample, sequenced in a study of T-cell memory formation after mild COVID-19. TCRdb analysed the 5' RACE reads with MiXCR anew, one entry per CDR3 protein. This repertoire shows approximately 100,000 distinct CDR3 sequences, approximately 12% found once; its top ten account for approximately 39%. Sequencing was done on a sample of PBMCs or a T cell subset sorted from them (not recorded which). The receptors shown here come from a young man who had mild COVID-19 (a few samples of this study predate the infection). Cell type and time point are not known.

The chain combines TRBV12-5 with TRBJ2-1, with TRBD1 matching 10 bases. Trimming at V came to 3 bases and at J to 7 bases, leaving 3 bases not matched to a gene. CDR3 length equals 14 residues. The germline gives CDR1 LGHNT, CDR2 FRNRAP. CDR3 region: CASGFGTGVNEQFF. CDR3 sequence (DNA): TGTGCTAGTGGTTTTGGGACAGGGGTGAATGAGCAGTTCTTC.

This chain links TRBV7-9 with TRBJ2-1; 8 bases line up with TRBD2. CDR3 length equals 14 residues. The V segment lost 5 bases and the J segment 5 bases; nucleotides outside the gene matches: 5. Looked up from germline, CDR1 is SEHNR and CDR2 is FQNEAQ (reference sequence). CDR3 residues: CASSPGGPNNEQFF. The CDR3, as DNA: TGTGCCAGCAGCCCGGGGGGGCCGAACAATGAGCAGTTCTTC.

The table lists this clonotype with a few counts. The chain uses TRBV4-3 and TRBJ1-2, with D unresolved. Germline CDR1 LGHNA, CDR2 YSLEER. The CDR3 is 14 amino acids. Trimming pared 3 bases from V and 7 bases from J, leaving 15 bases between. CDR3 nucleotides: TGCGCCAGCAGCCACCTGCGGCGAGGCCGTGGCTACACCTTC. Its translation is CASSHLRRGRGYTF.

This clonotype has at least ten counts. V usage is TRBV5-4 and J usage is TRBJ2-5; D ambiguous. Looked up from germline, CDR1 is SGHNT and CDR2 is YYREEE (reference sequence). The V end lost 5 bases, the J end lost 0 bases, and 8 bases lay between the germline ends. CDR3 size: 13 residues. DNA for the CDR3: TGTGCCAGCAGTGGAGAGAACCAAGAGACCCAGTACTTC. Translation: CASSGENQETQYF. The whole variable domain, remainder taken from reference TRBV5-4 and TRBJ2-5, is ETGVTQSPTHLIKTRGQQVTLRCSSQSGHNTVSWYQQALGQGPQFIFQYYREEENGRGNFPPRFSGLQFPNYSSELNVNALELDDSALYLCASSGENQETQYFGPGTRLLVL.

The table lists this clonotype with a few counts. CDR3: CASSLAGTGGSNEQFF. Here the CDR3 DNA reads TGTGCCAGCAGCTTAGCCGGGACAGGGGGATCGAATGAGCAGTTCTTC. The chain is built from TRBV7-9 and TRBJ2-1; 11 positions agree with TRBD1. CDR1 is SEHNR, CDR2 FQNEAQ, per germline (reference sequence). This CDR3 is built from 16 residues. V shed 0 bases and J 7 bases; nucleotides not matched to a gene: 5. The full variable domain, rest sourced from reference TRBV7-9 and TRBJ2-1, is DTGVSQNPRHKITKRGQNVTFRCDPISEHNRLYWYRQTLGQGPEFLTYFQNEAQLEKSRLLSDRFSAERPKGSFSTLEIQRTEQGDSAMYLCASSLAGTGGSNEQFFGPGTRLTVL.

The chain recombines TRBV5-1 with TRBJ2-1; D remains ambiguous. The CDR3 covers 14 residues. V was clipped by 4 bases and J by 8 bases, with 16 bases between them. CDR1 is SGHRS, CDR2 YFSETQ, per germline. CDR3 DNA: TGCGCCAGCAGCCAGCCCCAGAATTCGGATGAGCAGTTCTTC. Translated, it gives CASSQPQNSDEQFF. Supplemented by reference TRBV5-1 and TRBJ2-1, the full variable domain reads KAGVTQTPRYLIKTRGQQVTLSCSPISGHRSVSWYQQTPGQGLQFLFEYFSETQRNKGNFPGRFSGRQFSNSRSEMNVSTLELGDSALYLCASSQPQNSDEQFFGPGTRLTVL.

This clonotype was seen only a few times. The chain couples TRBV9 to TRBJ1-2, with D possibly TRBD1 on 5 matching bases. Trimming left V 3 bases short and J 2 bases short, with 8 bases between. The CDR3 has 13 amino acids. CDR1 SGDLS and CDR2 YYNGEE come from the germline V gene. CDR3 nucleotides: TGTGCCAGCAGCGAAGGGGTCAACTATGGCTACACCTTC. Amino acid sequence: CASSEGVNYGYTF.

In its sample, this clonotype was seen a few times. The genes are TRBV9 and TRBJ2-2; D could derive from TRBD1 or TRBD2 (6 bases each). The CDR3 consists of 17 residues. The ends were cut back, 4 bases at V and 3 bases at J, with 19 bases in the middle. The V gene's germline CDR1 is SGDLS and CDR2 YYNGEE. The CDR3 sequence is CASSLKKRGVDTGELFF. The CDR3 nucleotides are TGTGCCAGCAGCTTAAAGAAAAGGGGGGTAGACACCGGGGAGCTGTTTTTT.

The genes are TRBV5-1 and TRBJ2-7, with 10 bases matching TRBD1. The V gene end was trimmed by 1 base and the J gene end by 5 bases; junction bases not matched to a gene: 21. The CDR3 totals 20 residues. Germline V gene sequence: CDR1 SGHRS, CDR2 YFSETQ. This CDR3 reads CASSLRPPGQGTTVGNEQYF. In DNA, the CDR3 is TGCGCCAGCAGCTTGCGCCCCCCGGGACAGGGGACCACGGTAGGGAACGAGCAGTACTTC. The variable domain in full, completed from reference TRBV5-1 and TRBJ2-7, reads KAGVTQTPRYLIKTRGQQVTLSCSPISGHRSVSWYQQTPGQGLQFLFEYFSETQRNKGNFPGRFSGRQFSNSRSEMNVSTLELGDSALYLCASSLRPPGQGTTVGNEQYFGPGTRLTVT.

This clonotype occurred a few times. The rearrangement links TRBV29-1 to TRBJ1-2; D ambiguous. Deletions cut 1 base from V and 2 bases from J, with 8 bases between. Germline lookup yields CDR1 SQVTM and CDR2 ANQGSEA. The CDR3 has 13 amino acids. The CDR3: CSVEVRENYGYTF. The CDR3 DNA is TGCAGCGTTGAAGTTCGGGAAAACTATGGCTACACCTTC.

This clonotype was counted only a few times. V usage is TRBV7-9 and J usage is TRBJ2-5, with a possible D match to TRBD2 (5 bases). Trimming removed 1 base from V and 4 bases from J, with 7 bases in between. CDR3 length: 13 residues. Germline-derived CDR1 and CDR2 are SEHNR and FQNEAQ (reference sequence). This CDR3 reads CASSLVRGETQYF. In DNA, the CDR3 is TGTGCCAGCAGCTTAGTTCGGGGAGAGACCCAGTACTTC.

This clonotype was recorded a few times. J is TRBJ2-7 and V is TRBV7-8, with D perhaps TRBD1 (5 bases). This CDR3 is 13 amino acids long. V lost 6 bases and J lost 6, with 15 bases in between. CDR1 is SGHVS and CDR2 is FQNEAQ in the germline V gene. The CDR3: CASSFRDVSEQYF. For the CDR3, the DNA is TGTGCCAGCAGTTTCAGGGATGTTTCCGAGCAGTACTTC.

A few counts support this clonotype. DNA of the CDR3: TGTGCCAGCAGCGTAATGGGGAAGCCAGATACGCAGTATTTT. Protein sequence: CASSVMGKPDTQYF. This chain joins TRBV9 and TRBJ2-3, with D hard to call. The CDR3 consists of 14 residues. Trimming shortened V by 1 base and J by 4 bases, and 10 bases separated the two germline ends. Germline V gives CDR1 SGDLS, CDR2 YYNGEE.

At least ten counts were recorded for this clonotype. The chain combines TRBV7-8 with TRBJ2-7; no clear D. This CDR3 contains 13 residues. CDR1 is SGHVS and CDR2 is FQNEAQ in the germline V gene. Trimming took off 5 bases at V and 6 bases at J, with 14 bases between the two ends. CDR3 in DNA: TGTGCCAGCAGCCCGGGTCCCCAGGTCGAGCAGTACGTC. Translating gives CASSPGPQVEQYV.

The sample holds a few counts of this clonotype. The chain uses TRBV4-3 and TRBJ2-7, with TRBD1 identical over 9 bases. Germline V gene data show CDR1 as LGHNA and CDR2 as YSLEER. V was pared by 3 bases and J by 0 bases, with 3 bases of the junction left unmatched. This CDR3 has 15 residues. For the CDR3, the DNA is TGCGCCAGCAGCCAGGACAGGGGCTTCTCCTACGAGCAGTACTTC. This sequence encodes CASSQDRGFSYEQYF.

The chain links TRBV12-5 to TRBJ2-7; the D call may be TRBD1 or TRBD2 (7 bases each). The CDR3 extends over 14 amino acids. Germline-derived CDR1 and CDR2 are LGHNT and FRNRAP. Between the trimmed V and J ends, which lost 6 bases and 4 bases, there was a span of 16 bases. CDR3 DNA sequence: TGTGCTAGTGGCCAGTGGGAGGGGGCTTACGAGCAGTACTTC. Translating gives CASGQWEGAYEQYF. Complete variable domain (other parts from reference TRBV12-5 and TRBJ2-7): DARVTQTPRHKVTEMGQEVTMRCQPILGHNTVFWYRQTMMQGLELLAYFRNRAPLDDSGMPKDRFSAEMPDATLATLKIQPSEPRDSAVYFCASGQWEGAYEQYFGPGTRLTVT.

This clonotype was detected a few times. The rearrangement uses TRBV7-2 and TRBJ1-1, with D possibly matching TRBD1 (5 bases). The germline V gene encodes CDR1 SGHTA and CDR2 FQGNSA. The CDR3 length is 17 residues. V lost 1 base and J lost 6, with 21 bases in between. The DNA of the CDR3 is TGTGCCAGCAGCTTAGGGTTCGGCGGGACTTCCCATTCTGAAGCTTTCTTT. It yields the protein CASSLGFGGTSHSEAFF.

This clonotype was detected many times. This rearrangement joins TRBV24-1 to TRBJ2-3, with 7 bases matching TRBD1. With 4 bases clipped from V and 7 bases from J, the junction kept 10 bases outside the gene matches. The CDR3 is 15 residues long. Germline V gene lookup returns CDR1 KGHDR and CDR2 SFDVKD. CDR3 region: CATSDLRDRGNTQYF. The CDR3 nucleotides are TGTGCCACCAGTGACCTCCGGGACAGAGGAAATACGCAGTATTTT.

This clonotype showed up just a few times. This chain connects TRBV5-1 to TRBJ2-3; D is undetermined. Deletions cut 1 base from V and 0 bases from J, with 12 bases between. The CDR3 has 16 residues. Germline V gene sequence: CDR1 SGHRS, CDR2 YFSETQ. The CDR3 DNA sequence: TGCGCCAGCAGCTTGATAGAATCCGCCAGCACAGATACGCAGTATTTT. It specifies CASSLIESASTDTQYF.

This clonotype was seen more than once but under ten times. CDR3 in DNA: TGCGCCAGCAGTGCCCACCTAGCGGGGGGGCTCAATGAGCAGTTCTTC. Protein sequence: CASSAHLAGGLNEQFF. The chain has TRBV4-1 and TRBJ2-1; TRBD2 aligns across 12 bases. V was pared by 6 bases and J by 6 bases, with 9 bases of the junction left unmatched. This CDR3 is built from 16 residues. The germline V gene encodes CDR1 MGHRA and CDR2 YSYEKL.

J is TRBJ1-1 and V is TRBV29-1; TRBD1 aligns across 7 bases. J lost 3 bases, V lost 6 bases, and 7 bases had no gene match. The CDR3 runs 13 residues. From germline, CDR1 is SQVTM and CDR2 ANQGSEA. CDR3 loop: CSVMTGMDTEAFF. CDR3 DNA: TGCAGCGTCATGACAGGGATGGACACTGAAGCTTTCTTT.